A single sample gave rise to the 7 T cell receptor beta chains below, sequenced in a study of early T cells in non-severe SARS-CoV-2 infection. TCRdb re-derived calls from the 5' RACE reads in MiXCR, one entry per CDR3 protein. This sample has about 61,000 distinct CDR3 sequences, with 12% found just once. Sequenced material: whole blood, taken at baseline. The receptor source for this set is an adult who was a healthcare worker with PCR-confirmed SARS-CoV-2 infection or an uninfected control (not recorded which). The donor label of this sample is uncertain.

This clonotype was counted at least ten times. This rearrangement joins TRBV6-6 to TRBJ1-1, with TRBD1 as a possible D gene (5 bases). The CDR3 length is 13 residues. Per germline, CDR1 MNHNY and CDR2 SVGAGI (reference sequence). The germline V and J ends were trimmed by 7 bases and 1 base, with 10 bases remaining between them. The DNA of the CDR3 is TGTGCCAGCACCCATACAGGGAACACTGAAGCTTTCTTT. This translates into CASTHTGNTEAFF.

The CDR3 nucleotides are TGTGCCAGCAGCTTAGAAACGGACAGGGCGGACAATGAGCAGTTCTTC. This codes for CASSLETDRADNEQFF. The J gene is TRBJ2-1, the V gene TRBV7-6; TRBD1 matches at 8 bases. Germline loops: CDR1 SGHVS, CDR2 FNYEAQ. The CDR3 has 16 amino acids. The V segment lost 1 base and the J segment 5 bases; nucleotides outside the gene matches: 7.

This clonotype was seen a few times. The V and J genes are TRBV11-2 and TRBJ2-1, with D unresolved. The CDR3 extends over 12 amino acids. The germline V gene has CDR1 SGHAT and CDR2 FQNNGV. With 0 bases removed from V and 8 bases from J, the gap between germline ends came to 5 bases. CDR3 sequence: CASSLDLYEQFF. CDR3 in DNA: TGTGCCAGCAGCTTAGATCTGTATGAGCAGTTCTTC.

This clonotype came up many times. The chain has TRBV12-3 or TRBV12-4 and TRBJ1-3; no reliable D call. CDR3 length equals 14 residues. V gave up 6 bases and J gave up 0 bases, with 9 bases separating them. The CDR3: CASSPGPSGNTIYF. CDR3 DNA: TGTGCCAGCAGCCCCGGACCCTCTGGAAACACCATATATTTT.

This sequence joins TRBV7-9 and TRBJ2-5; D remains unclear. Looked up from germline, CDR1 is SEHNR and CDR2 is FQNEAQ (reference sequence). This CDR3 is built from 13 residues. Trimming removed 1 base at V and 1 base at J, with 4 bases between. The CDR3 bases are TGTGCCAGCAGCTTAGTGGTCCAAGAGACCCAGTACTTC. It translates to CASSLVVQETQYF.

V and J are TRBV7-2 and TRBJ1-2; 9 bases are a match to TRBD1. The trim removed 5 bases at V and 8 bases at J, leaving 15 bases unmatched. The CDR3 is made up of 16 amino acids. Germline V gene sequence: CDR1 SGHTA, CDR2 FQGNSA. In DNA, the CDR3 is TGTGCCAGCAGCCCCGCGTATCGAGGACAGGGGACAGGCTACACCTTC. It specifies CASSPAYRGQGTGYTF.

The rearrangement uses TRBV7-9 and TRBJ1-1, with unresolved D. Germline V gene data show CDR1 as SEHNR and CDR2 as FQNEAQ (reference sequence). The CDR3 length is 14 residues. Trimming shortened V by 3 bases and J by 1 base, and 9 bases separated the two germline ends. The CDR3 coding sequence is TGTGCCAGCAGCTTTTCATTGGCGAACACTGAAGCTTTCTTT. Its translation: CASSFSLANTEAFF. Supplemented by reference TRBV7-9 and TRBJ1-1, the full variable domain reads DTGVSQNPRHKITKRGQNVTFRCDPISEHNRLYWYRQTLGQGPEFLTYFQNEAQLEKSRLLSDRFSAERPKGSFSTLEIQRTEQGDSAMYLCASSFSLANTEAFFGQGTRLTVV.